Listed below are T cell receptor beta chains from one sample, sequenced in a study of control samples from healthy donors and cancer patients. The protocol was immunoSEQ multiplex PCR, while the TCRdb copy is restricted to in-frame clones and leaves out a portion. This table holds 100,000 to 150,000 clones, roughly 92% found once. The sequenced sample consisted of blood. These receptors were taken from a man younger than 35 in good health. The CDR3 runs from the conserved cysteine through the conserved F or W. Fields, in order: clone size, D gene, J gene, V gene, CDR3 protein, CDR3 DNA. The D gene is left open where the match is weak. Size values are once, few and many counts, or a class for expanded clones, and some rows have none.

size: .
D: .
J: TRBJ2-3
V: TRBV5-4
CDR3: CASSLGGDADTQYF
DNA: TGTGCCAGCAGCTTGGGAGGAGATGCAGATACGCAGTATTTT

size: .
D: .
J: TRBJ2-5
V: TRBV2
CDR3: CASSAERIQETQYF
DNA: TGTGCCAGCAGTGCGGAACGGATCCAAGAGACCCAGTACTTC

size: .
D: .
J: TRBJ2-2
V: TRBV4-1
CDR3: CASSQDERAGNTGELFF
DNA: TGCGCCAGCAGCCAAGATGAGAGGGCGGGAAACACCGGGGAGCTGTTTTTT

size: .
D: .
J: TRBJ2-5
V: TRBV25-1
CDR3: CASGRLRPRTGETQYF
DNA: TGTGCCAGCGGCCGGCTGCGGCCTCGGACGGGAGAGACCCAGTACTTC

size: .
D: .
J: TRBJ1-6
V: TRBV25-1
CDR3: CASSEWGLENFYNSPLHF
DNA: TGTGCCAGCAGTGAATGGGGCCTCGAGAACTTCTATAATTCACCCCTCCACTTT

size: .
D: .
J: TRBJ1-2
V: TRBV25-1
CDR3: CASKGGEHGYTF
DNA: TGTGCCAGCAAAGGAGGGGAGCATGGCTACACCTTC

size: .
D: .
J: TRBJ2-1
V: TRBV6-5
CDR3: CASSRPGSGYNEQFF
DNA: TGTGCCAGCAGCCGCCCGGGGAGCGGATACAATGAGCAGTTCTTC

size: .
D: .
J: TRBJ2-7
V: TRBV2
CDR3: CASIQEGYEQYF
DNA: TGTGCCAGCATCCAGGAGGGCTACGAGCAGTACTTC

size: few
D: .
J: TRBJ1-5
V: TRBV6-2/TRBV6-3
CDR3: CASSYGGNHQPQHF
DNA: TGTGCCAGCAGTTATGGTGGAAATCATCAGCCCCAGCATTTT

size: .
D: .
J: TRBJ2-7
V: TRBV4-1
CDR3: CASSQDPDGLYEQYF
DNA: TGCGCCAGCAGCCAAGATCCGGACGGTCTCTACGAGCAGTACTTC

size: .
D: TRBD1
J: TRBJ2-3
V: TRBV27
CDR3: CASSGTGGITDTQYF
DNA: TGTGCCAGCAGTGGGACAGGGGGGATCACAGATACGCAGTATTTT

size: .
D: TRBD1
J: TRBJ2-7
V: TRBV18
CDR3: CASAPTRDRVYEQYF
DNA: TGTGCCAGCGCTCCTACCCGGGACAGAGTCTACGAGCAGTACTTC

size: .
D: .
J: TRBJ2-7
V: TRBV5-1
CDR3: CASSLGQKDEQYF
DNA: TGCGCCAGCAGCTTGGGACAGAAGGATGAGCAGTACTTC

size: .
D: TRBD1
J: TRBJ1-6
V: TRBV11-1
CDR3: CASSSGTANSPLHF
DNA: TGTGCCAGCAGCTCCGGGACAGCCAATTCACCCCTCCACTTT

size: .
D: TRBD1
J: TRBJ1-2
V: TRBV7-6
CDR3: CASSSGTGRIGTYGYTF
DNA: TGTGCCAGCAGCTCAGGGACAGGGCGGATCGGCACTTATGGCTACACCTTC

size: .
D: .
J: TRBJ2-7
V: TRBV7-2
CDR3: CASSLDPSSYEQYF
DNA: TGTGCCAGCAGCTTAGACCCTTCCTCCTACGAGCAGTACTTC

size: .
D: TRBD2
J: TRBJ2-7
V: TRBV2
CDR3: CASITAGGRSSYEQYF
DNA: TGTGCCAGCATCACGGCGGGGGGGAGGAGCTCCTACGAGCAGTACTTC

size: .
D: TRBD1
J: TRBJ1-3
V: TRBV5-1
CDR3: CASSTGQGFDTIYF
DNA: TGCGCCAGCAGCACGGGACAGGGTTTCGACACCATATATTTT

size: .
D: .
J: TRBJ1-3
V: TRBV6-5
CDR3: CATIPRVYSGNTIYF
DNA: TGTGCCACCATACCCCGGGTCTACTCTGGAAACACCATATATTTT

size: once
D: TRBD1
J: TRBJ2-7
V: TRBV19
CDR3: CASRQQGSFFYEQYF
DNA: TGTGCCAGTAGACAACAGGGGTCTTTTTTTTACGAGCAGTACTTC

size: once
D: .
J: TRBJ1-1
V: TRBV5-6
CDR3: CASTRPTNTEAFF
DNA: TGTGCCAGCACCCGGCCCACTAACACTGAAGCTTTCTTT

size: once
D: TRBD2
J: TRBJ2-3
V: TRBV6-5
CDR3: CASSYGGGGTDTQYF
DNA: TGTGCCAGCAGTTACGGCGGGGGGGGCACAGATACGCAGTATTTT

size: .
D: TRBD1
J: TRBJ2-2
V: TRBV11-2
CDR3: CASSFGDRDAGELFF
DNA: TGTGCCAGCAGCTTTGGAGACAGGGACGCCGGGGAGCTGTTTTTT

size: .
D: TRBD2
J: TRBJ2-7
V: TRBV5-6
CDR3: CASSLVAGDYEQYF
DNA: TGTGCCAGCAGCTTGGTAGCGGGGGACTACGAGCAGTACTTC

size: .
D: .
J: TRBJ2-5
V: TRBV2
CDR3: CASSELREETQYF
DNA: TGTGCCAGCAGTGAACTACGGGAAGAGACCCAGTACTTC

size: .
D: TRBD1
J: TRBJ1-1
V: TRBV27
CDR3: CASSFLVRTGKTEAFF
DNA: TGTGCCAGCAGTTTTCTCGTTCGGACAGGGAAAACTGAAGCTTTCTTT

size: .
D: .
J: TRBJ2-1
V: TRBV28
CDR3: CASSLLPPEQFF
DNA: TGTGCCAGCAGTTTACTCCCCCCTGAGCAGTTCTTC

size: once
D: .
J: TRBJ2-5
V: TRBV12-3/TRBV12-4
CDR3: CASSLRRSTQYF
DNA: TGTGCCAGCAGTTTGCGGAGGTCGACCCAGTACTTC

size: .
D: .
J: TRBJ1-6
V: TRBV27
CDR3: CASSPRGPGLWGGTLSPLHF
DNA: TGTGCCAGCAGCCCCCGCGGACCAGGTTTGTGGGGAGGGACCCTTTCACCCCTCCACTTT

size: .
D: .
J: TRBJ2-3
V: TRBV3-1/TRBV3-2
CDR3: CASSQDLPGAGTDTQYF
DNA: TGTGCCAGCAGCCAAGATCTACCGGGGGCGGGCACAGATACGCAGTATTTT

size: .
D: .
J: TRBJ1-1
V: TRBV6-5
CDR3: CASNRGGTEAFF
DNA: TGTGCCAGCAACCGAGGGGGGACTGAAGCTTTCTTT

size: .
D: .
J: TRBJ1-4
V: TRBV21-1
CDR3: CASSKAYPTGGCSANEKLFF
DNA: TGTGCCAGCAGCAAAGCTTATCCGACAGGGGGCTGTTCAGCTAATGAAAAACTGTTTTTT

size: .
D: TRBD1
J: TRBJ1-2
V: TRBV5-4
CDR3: CASSLVGTGGNYGYTF
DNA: TGTGCCAGCAGCTTGGTGGGGACAGGGGGGAACTATGGCTACACCTTC

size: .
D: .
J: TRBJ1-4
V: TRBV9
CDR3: CASSTESEGDLSLTTNEKLFF
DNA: TGTGCCAGCAGCACGGAATCCGAGGGGGACCTCAGTTTAACAACTAATGAAAAACTGTTTTTT

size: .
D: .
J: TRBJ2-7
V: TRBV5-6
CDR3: CASSIFPSPYEQYF
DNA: TGTGCCAGCAGCATATTCCCTTCTCCTTACGAGCAGTACTTC

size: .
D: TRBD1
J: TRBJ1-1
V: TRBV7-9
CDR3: CASSFTGTAYTEAFF
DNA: TGTGCCAGCAGCTTTACCGGGACAGCCTACACTGAAGCTTTCTTT

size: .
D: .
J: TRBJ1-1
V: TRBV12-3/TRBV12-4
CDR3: CASSLDRLPAFF
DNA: TGTGCCAGCAGTTTAGACCGCCTCCCAGCTTTCTTT

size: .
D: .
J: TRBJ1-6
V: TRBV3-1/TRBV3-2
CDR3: CASSRGRGFNSPLHF
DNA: TGTGCCAGCAGCCGAGGGAGGGGTTTTAATTCACCCCTCCACTTT

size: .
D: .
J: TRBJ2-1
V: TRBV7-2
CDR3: CASSLQHTHNEQFF
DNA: TGTGCCAGCAGCCTTCAGCACACCCACAATGAGCAGTTCTTC

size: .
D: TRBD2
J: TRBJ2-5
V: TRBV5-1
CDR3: CASSLLAGDAETQYF
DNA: TGCGCCAGCAGCTTGTTAGCGGGGGACGCGGAGACCCAGTACTTC

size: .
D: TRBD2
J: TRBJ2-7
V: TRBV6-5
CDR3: CASSLTGGSSYEQYF
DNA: TGTGCCAGCAGCCTAACGGGGGGATCATCCTACGAGCAGTACTTC

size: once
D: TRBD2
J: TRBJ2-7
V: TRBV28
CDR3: CASRTGGTPTYEQYF
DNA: TGTGCCAGCAGAACCGGGGGGACCCCAACCTACGAGCAGTACTTC

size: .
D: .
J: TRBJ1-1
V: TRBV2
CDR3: CASAGDTEAFF
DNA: TGTGCCAGCGCGGGGGACACTGAAGCTTTCTTT

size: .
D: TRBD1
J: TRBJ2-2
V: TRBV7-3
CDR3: CASSFSGGRRELFF
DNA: TGTGCCAGCAGCTTTTCAGGGGGCCGTAGGGAGCTGTTTTTT

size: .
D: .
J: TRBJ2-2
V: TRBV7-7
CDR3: CASPQVGKAGELFF
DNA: TGTGCCAGCCCACAGGTCGGCAAGGCCGGGGAGCTGTTTTTT

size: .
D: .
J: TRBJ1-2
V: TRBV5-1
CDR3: CASSFGGGGYYGYTF
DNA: TGCGCCAGCAGCTTCGGTGGAGGGGGGTACTATGGCTACACCTTC

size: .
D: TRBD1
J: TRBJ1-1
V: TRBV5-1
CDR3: CASSLKGDRSLNTEAFF
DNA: TGCGCCAGCAGCTTGAAAGGGGACAGATCCTTGAACACTGAAGCTTTCTTT

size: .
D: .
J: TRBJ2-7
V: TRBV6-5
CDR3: CASSISPGAPYEQYF
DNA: TGTGCCAGCAGTATTTCCCCTGGGGCCCCCTACGAGCAGTACTTC

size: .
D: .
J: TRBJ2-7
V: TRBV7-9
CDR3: CASSLGASTYEQYF
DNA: TGTGCCAGCAGCTTAGGTGCTAGTACCTACGAGCAGTACTTC

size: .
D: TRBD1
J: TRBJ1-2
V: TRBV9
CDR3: CASSVSDRSYGYTF
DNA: TGTGCCAGCAGCGTATCGGACAGGTCCTATGGCTACACCTTC

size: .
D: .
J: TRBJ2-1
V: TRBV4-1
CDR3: CASSQDDYYNEQFF
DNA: TGCGCCAGCAGCCAAGATGACTATTACAATGAGCAGTTCTTC

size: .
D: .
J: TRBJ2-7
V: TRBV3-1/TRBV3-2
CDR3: CASSQADGGPYEQYF
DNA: TGTGCCAGCAGCCAAGCCGACGGGGGACCCTACGAGCAGTACTTC

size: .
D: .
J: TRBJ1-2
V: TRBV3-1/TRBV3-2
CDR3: CASSNRATTYGYTF
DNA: TGTGCCAGCAGTAACAGGGCGACAACCTATGGCTACACCTTC

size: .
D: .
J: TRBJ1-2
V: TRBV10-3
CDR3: CAISESGNLGGAYYGYTF
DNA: TGTGCCATCAGTGAGTCAGGGAATCTGGGGGGCGCCTACTATGGCTACACCTTC